The 26 T cell receptor beta chains in this list originate from one sample, sequenced in a study of post-analysis software for immune sequencing data. Study conclusions and caveats: Included in a set of roughly five TRBV segments more frequent in patients than controls were TRBV5-6, TRBV5-1 and TRBV20-1.

No antigens are known for them. Prepared libraries of TCR beta cDNA carried unique molecular identifiers. TCRdb processed the PCR reads anew with MiXCR; each CDR3 protein has one entry. Here the sample spans roughly 540,000 distinct CDR3 sequences, less than 40% being singletons. Sequencing was performed on blood. These receptors all stem from a girl between 2 and 17 years old with multiple sclerosis.

This clonotype was detected a few times. CDR3 protein: CASSQEFLVPYNEQFF. CDR3 DNA: TGTGCCAGCAGCCAAGAATTCCTAGTCCCATACAATGAGCAGTTCTTC. The chain recombines TRBV3-1 with TRBJ2-1; no firm D call. Germline V gene lookup returns CDR1 LGHDT and CDR2 YNNKEL (reference sequence). With 0 bases removed from V and 4 bases from J, the gap between germline ends came to 13 bases. The CDR3 is 16 amino acids.

The chain joins TRBV6-1 to TRBJ1-5; D gene ambiguous. The germline V gene has CDR1 MNHNS and CDR2 SASEGT. V lost 0 bases, J lost 3 bases, and 9 bases lay in between. This CDR3 comprises 15 residues. Here the CDR3 DNA reads TGTGCCAGCAGTGAAGCAGGAGGGCCCAATCAGCCCCAGCATTTT. This sequence encodes CASSEAGGPNQPQHF.

This rearrangement joins TRBV5-1 to TRBJ1-1; 9 positions agree with TRBD1. CDR1 is SGHRS, CDR2 YFSETQ, per germline. The CDR3 spans 15 residues. Germline trimming cut 1 base from V and 6 bases from J; bases unmatched to any gene: 7. CDR3 sequence (DNA): TGCGCCAGCAGCTTGACCGGACAGGGGCGCCCTGAAGCTTTCTTT. Residues: CASSLTGQGRPEAFF.

This chain links TRBV5-1 with TRBJ1-6; 8 positions match TRBD1. Germline values: CDR1 SGHRS, CDR2 YFSETQ. Losses at the gene ends were 6 bases for V and 4 bases for J; bases not matched to a gene: 15. This CDR3 is 18 amino acids long. The CDR3 nucleotides are TGCGCCAGCAACTTATTACACAGGGGGATGGAGTATAATTCACCCCTCCACTTT. It translates to CASNLLHRGMEYNSPLHF.

This clonotype was detected a few times. V usage is TRBV6-2 or TRBV6-3 and J usage is TRBJ1-2; 8 nucleotides agree with TRBD1. This CDR3 is built from 17 residues. After removal of 0 bases from V and 6 bases from J, the junction contained 12 bases not matched to a gene. Germline CDR1 and CDR2: MNHEY and SVGEGT. This CDR3 reads CASSYSLGQEPWDGYTF. CDR3 coding DNA: TGTGCCAGCAGTTACTCGCTGGGACAGGAACCCTGGGATGGCTACACCTTC.

This clonotype has ten or more counts. The chain carries TRBV10-3 and TRBJ2-1, with D uncertain. V gave up 8 bases and J gave up 10 bases, with 15 bases separating them. CDR1 is ENHRY, CDR2 SYGVKD, per germline. The CDR3 is made up of 12 amino acids. The CDR3 sequence is CAIRSGLGEQFF. CDR3 nucleotide sequence: TGTGCCATCCGCTCAGGCCTCGGGGAGCAGTTCTTC.

The rearrangement links TRBV18 to TRBJ2-1; 7 nucleotides match TRBD2. The CDR3 extends over 15 amino acids. The junction had 5 bases not matched to a gene; V was cut back by 0 bases and J by 6 bases. The germline V gene has CDR1 KGHSH and CDR2 LQKENI. The CDR3 is CASSPPWGGSNEQFF. DNA of the CDR3: TGTGCCAGCTCACCACCGTGGGGGGGTAGCAATGAGCAGTTCTTC.

The J gene is TRBJ2-7, the V gene TRBV20-1; D might be TRBD1 or TRBD2, each matching 5 bases. Germline V gene data show CDR1 as DFQATT and CDR2 as SNEGSKA (reference sequence). The CDR3 has 14 residues. The ends were cut back, 6 bases at V and 3 bases at J, with 18 bases in the middle. The CDR3 spells CSARDPGANYEQYF. The DNA of the CDR3 is TGCAGTGCACGAGACCCCGGGGCAAACTACGAGCAGTACTTC.

The V and J genes are TRBV5-1 and TRBJ1-1; D call uncertain. Germline V gene data show CDR1 as SGHRS and CDR2 as YFSETQ. Deletions cut 0 bases from V and 0 bases from J, with 6 bases between. This CDR3 region has 14 residues. In DNA form, the CDR3 reads TGCGCCAGCAGCTTGGAAGGAATGAACACTGAAGCTTTCTTT. Its protein product is CASSLEGMNTEAFF.

A few counts support this clonotype. The chain carries TRBV6-2 or TRBV6-3 and TRBJ2-5, with 14 bases that match TRBD2. The CDR3 is 17 residues long. From germline, CDR1 is MNHEY and CDR2 SVGEGT. V was clipped by 2 bases and J by 1 base; unmatched bases: 3. CDR3 nucleotides: TGTGCCAGCAGTTACGGGACTAGCGGGGGTCCCCAAGAGACCCAGTACTTC. This codes for CASSYGTSGGPQETQYF.

The chain is built from TRBV15 and TRBJ1-2, with 10 bases lining up with TRBD1. The CDR3 loop spans 12 amino acids. V dropped 7 bases and J dropped 13; count of bases not matched to a gene: 9. The germline V gene encodes CDR1 LNHNV and CDR2 YYDKDF (reference sequence). The DNA of the CDR3 is TGTGCCACCACTGCCGGGACAGGGGAGCTCACCTTC. Translation: CATTAGTGELTF.

V and J are TRBV2 and TRBJ1-1; no reliable D call. This CDR3 comprises 13 residues. Germline V CDR1 and CDR2: SNHLY, FYNNEI. Trimming left V 4 bases short and J 4 bases short, with 10 bases between. The CDR3 DNA is TGTGCCAGCAGTGTGGAAGAGGTCACTGAAGCTTTCTTT. Translating it yields CASSVEEVTEAFF.

The rearrangement uses TRBV12-3 or TRBV12-4 and TRBJ1-1; D ambiguous. V was pared by 3 bases and J by 0 bases, with 14 bases between. The CDR3 length is 16 residues. The DNA of the CDR3 is TGTGCCAGCAGTTTTATAAGTGGGAGAGTGAACACTGAAGCTTTCTTT. This translates into CASSFISGRVNTEAFF.

This clonotype has just a few counts. V usage is TRBV5-4 and J usage is TRBJ2-4; D might be TRBD1 (6 bases). From germline, CDR1 is SGHNT and CDR2 YYREEE (reference sequence). Trimming removed 0 bases at V and 2 bases at J, with 12 bases between. The CDR3 runs 16 residues. The CDR3 reads CASSLAAGASKNIQYF. The CDR3 region has the DNA TGTGCCAGCAGCTTGGCGGCAGGGGCTTCCAAAAACATTCAGTACTTC.

The V and J genes are TRBV20-1 and TRBJ1-6; D not certain. The CDR3 is made up of 13 amino acids. The germline V gene has CDR1 DFQATT and CDR2 SNEGSKA (reference sequence). Trimming pared 6 bases from V and 5 bases from J, leaving 11 bases between. The CDR3 DNA sequence: TGCAGTGCGTCGGGCAGGAATAATTCACCCCTCCACTTT. It codes for CSASGRNNSPLHF.

This clonotype was counted ten times or more. The V and J genes are TRBV29-1 and TRBJ2-7; 9 bases fit TRBD2. V shed 3 bases, J shed 2 bases, and the junction held 8 bases outside the gene matches. CDR1 SQVTM and CDR2 ANQGSEA come from the germline V gene. The CDR3 sequence is 15 residues long. The DNA of the CDR3 is TGCAGCGTTGATACCCTAGCGGGGCCACCCTACGAGCAGTACTTC. Translation gives CSVDTLAGPPYEQYF.

The J gene is TRBJ2-2, the V gene TRBV25-1; D is ambiguous. This CDR3 is 13 amino acids long. V shed 7 bases and J shed 1 base, with 7 bases lying between them. Germline CDR1 and CDR2: MGHDK and SYGVNS. CDR3 in amino acids: CASTQLNTGELFF. The CDR3 DNA reads as TGTGCCAGCACCCAACTGAACACCGGGGAGCTGTTTTTT.

In this sample, this clonotype turned up a few times. The J gene is TRBJ2-1, the V gene TRBV4-1; the match to TRBD1 covers 7 bases. The germline gives CDR1 MGHRA, CDR2 YSYEKL. The CDR3 runs 16 residues. J was trimmed by 4 bases and V by 3 bases; bases with no gene match: 9. Written as DNA, the CDR3 is TGCGCCAGCAGCCACCCTAAGGTGGGACAGTACAATGAGCAGTTCTTC. This sequence encodes CASSHPKVGQYNEQFF.

CDR3 loop: CASPRASAPYEQFF. Here the CDR3 DNA reads TGTGCCAGCCCCCGGGCTAGTGCCCCCTATGAGCAGTTCTTC. This rearrangement joins TRBV7-9 to TRBJ2-1; D unclear. The V end was cut by 8 bases, the J end by 8 bases, with 19 bases between. This CDR3 is built from 14 residues. Per germline, CDR1 SEHNR and CDR2 FQNEAQ (reference sequence). Drawing the rest from reference TRBV7-9 and TRBJ2-1, the complete variable domain is DTGVSQNPRHKITKRGQNVTFRCDPISEHNRLYWYRQTLGQGPEFLTYFQNEAQLEKSRLLSDRFSAERPKGSFSTLEIQRTEQGDSAMYLCASPRASAPYEQFFGPGTRLTVL.

This clonotype was detected only a few times. The rearrangement joins TRBV12-5 to TRBJ2-5; 10 bases map to TRBD2. CDR3 size: 16 residues. The J segment lost 4 bases and the V segment lost 0 bases, leaving 5 bases of the junction unmatched. Germline-derived CDR1 and CDR2 are LGHNT and FRNRAP. The CDR3 sequence: CASGLVSGGAGETQYF. In DNA form, the CDR3 reads TGTGCTAGTGGTTTGGTCAGCGGGGGGGCCGGAGAGACCCAGTACTTC. Full variable domain (outside the CDR3, taken from reference TRBV12-5 and TRBJ2-5): DARVTQTPRHKVTEMGQEVTMRCQPILGHNTVFWYRQTMMQGLELLAYFRNRAPLDDSGMPKDRFSAEMPDATLATLKIQPSEPRDSAVYFCASGLVSGGAGETQYFGPGTRLLVL.

This chain uses TRBV29-1 with TRBJ2-5, with D unresolved. V was trimmed by 6 bases and J by 0 bases, leaving 8 bases between them. CDR1 and CDR2 (germline): SQVTM, ANQGSEA. The CDR3 runs to 12 residues. The CDR3 coding sequence is TGCAGCGTGGCAGCAAACCAAGAGACCCAGTACTTC. This gives the protein CSVAANQETQYF. The variable domain in full, completed from reference TRBV29-1 and TRBJ2-5, reads SAVISQKPSRDICQRGTSLTIQCQVDSQVTMMFWYRQQPGQSLTLIATANQGSEATYESGFVIDKFPISRPNLTFSTLTVSNMSPEDSSIYLCSVAANQETQYFGPGTRLLVL.

The chain joins TRBV27 to TRBJ2-2, with 11 bases matching TRBD2. In germline, CDR1 is MNHEY, CDR2 SMNVEV (reference sequence). This CDR3 has 15 residues. J was trimmed by 3 bases and V by 7 bases; bases with no gene match: 4. The CDR3, as DNA: TGTGCCAGCACGGTAGCGGGGGGGGACACCGGGGAGCTGTTTTTT. Translated, it gives CASTVAGGDTGELFF.

This clonotype appeared a few times. This chain joins TRBV29-1 and TRBJ2-5; D might be TRBD2 (7 bases). Germline loops: CDR1 SQVTM, CDR2 ANQGSEA. Trimming cost V 7 bases and J 4 bases, with 19 bases left between them. This CDR3 spans 14 amino acids. This chain's CDR3 is CSEWGGPTGETQYF. The CDR3 coding sequence is TGCAGCGAGTGGGGGGGGCCCACTGGAGAGACCCAGTACTTC.

The chain combines TRBV29-1 with TRBJ1-5, with TRBD1 as a possible D gene (6 bases). V was trimmed by 4 bases and J by 5 bases, leaving 18 bases between them. There are 15 residues in the CDR3. CDR1 and CDR2 from the germline V gene are SQVTM and ANQGSEA. The CDR3 DNA reads as TGCAGCGTTGTCTATGGGGGGCAAGTCGATCAGCCCCAGCATTTT. Translating it yields CSVVYGGQVDQPQHF.

In this sample, this clonotype turned up a few times. The genes are TRBV27 and TRBJ2-1, with TRBD1 matching 9 bases. Trimming at V came to 6 bases and at J to 5 bases, leaving 5 bases not matched to a gene. Germline V gives CDR1 MNHEY, CDR2 SMNVEV (reference sequence). The CDR3 runs to 14 residues. The CDR3 loop is CASSWTGEDNEQFF. The CDR3 nucleotides are TGTGCCAGCAGCTGGACAGGGGAGGACAATGAGCAGTTCTTC.

This clonotype has more than one count but fewer than ten. One end of the junction varies from germline; a read error may be responsible. This chain connects TRBV5-1 to TRBJ2-3; D is undetermined. CDR1 and CDR2 (germline): SGHRS, YFSETQ. CDR3 length equals 12 residues. This CDR3 reads CASSFRADTQYF. The DNA of the CDR3 is TGTGCCAGCAGTTTTCGGGCAGATACGCAGTATTTT. Based on the CDR3 plus reference TRBV5-1 and TRBJ2-3, the full variable domain is KAGVTQTPRYLIKTRGQQVTLSCSPISGHRSVSWYQQTPGQGLQFLFEYFSETQRNKGNFPGRFSGRQFSNSRSEMNVSTLELGDSALYLCASSFRADTQYFGPGTRLTVL.